A selection of T cell receptor beta chains follows, all from one sample in a study of blood T cells in healthy people across ages. TCRdb called the 5' RACE reads again in MiXCR, with one record for every CDR3 protein. The repertoire holds around 520,000 distinct CDR3 sequences, over 25% seen once, with roughly 3.5% in the top ten. These same data were also listed under a study on T cells of mothers and their children.

What was sequenced was blood. These receptors all stem from a boy aged 2-9 years in good health. The CDR3 runs from the conserved cysteine through the conserved F or W. Each record gives: clone size, D gene, V gene, J gene, CDR3 protein, CDR3 DNA. A D gene is named only where the DNA matches it firmly. Clone size is given for some rows only: seen once, a few or many times, or a class if the clone is expanded.

.	TRBD2	TRBV20-1	TRBJ2-3	CSATNSGSGSDTQYF	TGCAGTGCAACTAATAGCGGGAGTGGGTCAGATACGCAGTATTTT
.	.	TRBV27	TRBJ1-6	CASSLGGFLDSPLHF	TGTGCCAGCAGTTTAGGGGGGTTTTTGGATTCACCCCTCCACTTT
few	.	TRBV15	TRBJ2-1	CAISVVGSYNEQFF	TGTGCCATCAGCGTGGTGGGCTCCTACAATGAGCAGTTCTTC
.	.	TRBV7-8	TRBJ1-2	CASSFPQGGYTF	TGTGCCAGCAGCTTCCCCCAGGGTGGCTACACCTTC
few	TRBD2	TRBV6-5	TRBJ2-1	CASSSPLAGSYNEQFF	TGTGCCAGCAGTTCCCCCCTAGCGGGATCCTACAATGAGCAGTTCTTC
few	TRBD1	TRBV19	TRBJ2-2	CASSPEGAPSTGELFF	TGTGCCAGTAGTCCAGAGGGGGCGCCCAGCACCGGGGAGCTGTTTTTT
many	TRBD1	TRBV11-2	TRBJ2-2	CASSLQGGGTGELFF	TGTGCCAGCAGCTTACAAGGGGGCGGCACCGGGGAGCTGTTTTTT
.	.	TRBV30	TRBJ1-1	CAWIGGYDTEAFF	TGTGCCTGGATAGGGGGGTATGACACTGAAGCTTTCTTT
few	TRBD1	TRBV5-1	TRBJ2-7	CASSLRQGRGGEQYF	TGCGCCAGCAGCCTTCGACAGGGGAGAGGTGGCGAGCAGTACTTC
.	TRBD1	TRBV7-2	TRBJ2-3	CASSFRQGSGTQYF	TGTGCCAGCAGCTTCCGACAGGGAAGCGGTACGCAGTATTTT
.	.	TRBV5-1	TRBJ2-1	CASSLGGYYNEQFF	TGCGCCAGCAGCTTGGGGGGATACTACAATGAGCAGTTCTTC
few	TRBD2	TRBV11-2	TRBJ2-7	CASGFGTSGHEQYF	TGTGCCAGCGGCTTTGGGACTAGCGGTCACGAGCAGTACTTC
.	.	TRBV10-3	TRBJ1-2	CAISDKREMGYTF	TGTGCCATCAGTGATAAAAGGGAGATGGGCTACACCTTC
few	.	TRBV11-2	TRBJ2-5	CASSFRGTAKETQYF	TGTGCCAGCAGCTTTCGCGGAACAGCAAAAGAGACCCAGTACTTC
.	.	TRBV6-6	TRBJ2-2	CAGDRGTGELFF	TGTGCCGGGGATCGAGGCACCGGGGAGCTGTTTTTT
.	.	TRBV10-3	TRBJ2-1	CAISLSRTGAVNNEQFF	TGTGCCATCAGTCTCTCACGTACGGGGGCGGTAAACAATGAGCAGTTCTTC
.	.	TRBV19	TRBJ2-3	CATRQSTDTQYF	TGTGCCACGAGACAGAGCACAGATACGCAGTATTTT
few	TRBD2	TRBV9	TRBJ2-1	CASSFTGTSGGVQQFF	TGTGCCAGCAGCTTTACCGGGACTAGCGGGGGGGTTCAGCAGTTCTTC
.	TRBD2	TRBV10-3	TRBJ2-1	CAISGQTSGTPLYNEQFF	TGTGCCATCAGTGGCCAGACTAGCGGAACCCCCCTATACAATGAGCAGTTCTTC
.	.	TRBV7-6	TRBJ1-1	CASSLVGQTGTEAFF	TGTGCCAGCAGCTTAGTGGGACAAACGGGCACTGAAGCTTTCTTT
.	.	TRBV29-1	TRBJ2-5	CSAEQTGLETQYF	TGCAGCGCAGAACAAACAGGGTTGGAGACCCAGTACTTC
.	.	TRBV10-3	TRBJ1-6	CAINQGNSPLHF	TGTGCCATCAATCAGGGGAATTCACCCCTCCACTTT
.	TRBD2	TRBV7-2	TRBJ2-1	CASSSFGTNYNEQFF	TGTGCCAGCAGCTCGTTCGGGACTAACTACAATGAGCAGTTCTTC
once	TRBD2	TRBV27	TRBJ2-3	CASSRLAGGREDTQYF	TGTGCCAGCAGTCGGCTAGCGGGGGGGCGTGAAGATACGCAGTATTTT
.	TRBD2	TRBV11-2	TRBJ2-5	CASSFGGGTQETQYF	TGTGCCAGCAGCTTTGGCGGGGGGACCCAAGAGACCCAGTACTTC
.	TRBD1	TRBV6-5	TRBJ2-6	CASRRTGMNVLTF	TGTGCCAGCAGGCGGACAGGGATGAATGTCCTGACTTTC
.	.	TRBV14	TRBJ1-1	CASSRNFGVRGTEAFF	TGTGCCAGCAGCCGCAATTTTGGGGTCAGGGGCACTGAAGCTTTCTTT
few	TRBD1	TRBV15	TRBJ1-4	CATRPRDRDEKLFF	TGTGCCACCAGGCCAAGGGACAGAGATGAAAAACTGTTTTTT
few	.	TRBV5-1	TRBJ1-5	CASSLVPDNQPQHF	TGCGCCAGCAGCTTGGTCCCGGACAATCAGCCCCAGCATTTT
.	TRBD2	TRBV10-3	TRBJ2-3	CAISESFYASGDTDTQYF	TGTGCCATCAGTGAGTCGTTTTACGCTAGCGGGGACACAGATACGCAGTATTTT
few	.	TRBV5-1	TRBJ2-3	CASSLTGSDTDTQYF	TGCGCCAGCAGCTTAACAGGGTCTGACACAGATACGCAGTATTTT
.	.	TRBV3-1	TRBJ1-2	CASSQGTENYGYTF	TGTGCCAGCAGCCAAGGTACAGAGAACTATGGCTACACCTTC
.	TRBD1	TRBV28	TRBJ2-1	CASSPSGGVGNEQFF	TGTGCCAGCAGTCCCTCAGGGGGAGTGGGCAATGAGCAGTTCTTC
.	TRBD1	TRBV20-1	TRBJ1-3	CSAREIGTGAGNTIYF	TGCAGTGCTAGGGAAATCGGGACAGGGGCTGGAAACACCATATATTTT
.	.	TRBV27	TRBJ2-7	CASSLSQGGNEQYF	TGTGCCAGCAGTTTATCACAGGGTGGGAACGAGCAGTACTTC
few	TRBD2	TRBV7-8	TRBJ2-3	CASSPSGLAGDHSTDTQYF	TGTGCCAGCAGCCCATCGGGACTAGCGGGAGACCATAGCACAGATACGCAGTATTTT
.	.	TRBV7-2	TRBJ1-2	CASSFSRRGGYTF	TGTGCCAGCAGTTTTAGTAGGAGGGGTGGCTACACCTTC
few	.	TRBV27	TRBJ1-2	CASSLGGVAYGYTF	TGTGCCAGCAGTTTAGGAGGGGTCGCCTATGGCTACACCTTC
.	TRBD2	TRBV6-5	TRBJ2-7	CASRRGTSVLYEQYF	TGTGCCAGCAGGAGAGGGACTAGCGTGCTCTACGAGCAGTACTTC
.	.	TRBV27	TRBJ2-7	CASSWGSTNEQYF	TGTGCCAGCAGCTGGGGTTCGACGAACGAGCAGTACTTC
.	.	TRBV6-6	TRBJ2-5	CASSYSTSKETQYF	TGTGCCAGCAGTTACTCGACTAGTAAAGAGACCCAGTACTTC
few	.	TRBV20-1	TRBJ2-5	CSARFRVQETQYF	TGCAGTGCTAGGTTCCGGGTCCAAGAGACCCAGTACTTC
few	TRBD1	TRBV9	TRBJ2-7	CASSSDGQGIHEQYF	TGTGCCAGCAGCAGCGACGGACAGGGTATCCACGAGCAGTACTTC
.	.	TRBV20-1	TRBJ2-2	CSARDRVAGELFF	TGCAGTGCTAGAGATAGAGTTGCCGGGGAGCTGTTTTTT
.	TRBD2	TRBV20-1	TRBJ2-5	CSARTSGTETQYF	TGCAGTGCCCGGACTAGCGGGACAGAGACCCAGTACTTC
.	.	TRBV12-3/TRBV12-4	TRBJ1-3	CASSFNLMGGNTIYF	TGTGCCAGCAGTTTTAATTTAATGGGTGGAAACACCATATATTTT
few	TRBD1	TRBV27	TRBJ2-5	CASSTGTGFRETQYF	TGTGCCAGCAGTACCGGGACAGGGTTTAGAGAGACCCAGTACTTC
.	.	TRBV7-9	TRBJ1-2	CASSPLGQRYTF	TGTGCCAGCAGCCCTCTAGGACAACGCTACACCTTC
.	.	TRBV9	TRBJ2-3	CASSVEGLGRIDTQYF	TGTGCCAGCAGCGTAGAGGGGCTAGGAAGGATAGATACGCAGTATTTT
.	.	TRBV27	TRBJ2-5	CASSFGLPGRETQYF	TGTGCCAGCAGTTTCGGGCTGCCCGGACGCGAGACCCAGTACTTC
.	.	TRBV3-1	TRBJ1-2	CASSQDRVYGYTF	TGTGCCAGCAGCCAAGACAGGGTGTATGGCTACACCTTC
.	TRBD1	TRBV10-2	TRBJ1-5	CAIARDRDDQPQHF	TGCGCCATAGCCCGGGACAGGGACGATCAGCCCCAGCATTTT
few	TRBD2	TRBV3-1	TRBJ2-1	CASRGLAGGLDEQFF	TGTGCCAGCAGGGGACTAGCGGGGGGGTTGGATGAGCAGTTCTTC